This TCR beta chain was sequenced for a study of blood T cell repertoires in COVID-19. Across the study: Donors in the United States, Italy and Spain gave samples during acute or convalescent COVID-19. The analysed material was cDNA or gDNA that came from T cells, B-cell-depleted T cells, or PBMCs.

Authors' analysis steps: Amplified reference gene primers provided the basis for estimating nucleated cell counts. Measured with immunoSEQ multiplex PCR; TCRdb has only the in-frame clones, and not every one. The DNA gave D and trimming, while V, J and clone size come from that table. The table lists about 190,000 clones, roughly 80% of them singletons, with around 12% in the top ten. Germline CDR1 and CDR2: SGDLS and YYNGEE. The CDR3 length is 18 residues. J gave up 0 bases and V 4 bases, and 11 bases lay outside the gene matches. This sequence was found in a woman in her forties or fifties with acute or convalescent COVID-19. This chain links TRBV9 with TRBJ2-3, with 10 bases lining up with TRBD1. Sequenced: peripheral blood. The CDR3 loop is CASSLRGTGAHSTDTQYF. CDR3 nucleotide sequence: TGTGCCAGCAGCCTCAGAGGGACAGGGGCTCATAGCACAGATACGCAGTATTTT.